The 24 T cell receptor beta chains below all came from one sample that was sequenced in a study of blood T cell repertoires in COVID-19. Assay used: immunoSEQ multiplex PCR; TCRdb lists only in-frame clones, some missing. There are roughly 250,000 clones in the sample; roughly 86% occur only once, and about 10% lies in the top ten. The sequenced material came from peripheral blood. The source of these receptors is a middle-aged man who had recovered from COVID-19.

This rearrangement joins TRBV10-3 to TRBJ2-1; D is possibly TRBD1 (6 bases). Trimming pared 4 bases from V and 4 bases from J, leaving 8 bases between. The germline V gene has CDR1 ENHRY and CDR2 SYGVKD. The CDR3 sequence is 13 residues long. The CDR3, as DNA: TGTGCCATCAGTGGGGGGCCGTACAATGAGCAGTTCTTC. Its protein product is CAISGGPYNEQFF.

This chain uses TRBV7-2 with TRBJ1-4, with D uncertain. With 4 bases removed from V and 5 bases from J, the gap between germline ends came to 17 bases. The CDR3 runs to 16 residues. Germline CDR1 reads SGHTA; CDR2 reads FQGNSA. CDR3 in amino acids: CASSSDLWGANEKLFF. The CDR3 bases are TGTGCCAGCAGCTCCGACCTGTGGGGAGCAAATGAAAAACTGTTTTTT.

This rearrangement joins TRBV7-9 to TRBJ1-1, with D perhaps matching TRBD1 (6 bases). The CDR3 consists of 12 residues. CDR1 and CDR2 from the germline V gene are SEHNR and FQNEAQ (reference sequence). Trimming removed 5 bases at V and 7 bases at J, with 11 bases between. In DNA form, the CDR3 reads TGTGCCAGCAGCGGCAGGGGTGGTGAAGCTTTCTTT. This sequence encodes CASSGRGGEAFF.

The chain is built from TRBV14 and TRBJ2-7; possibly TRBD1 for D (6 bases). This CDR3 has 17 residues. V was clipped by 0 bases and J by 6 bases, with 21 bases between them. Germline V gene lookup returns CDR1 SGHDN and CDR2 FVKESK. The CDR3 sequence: CASSQDWIAGAPREQYF. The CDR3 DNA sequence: TGTGCCAGCAGCCAAGATTGGATAGCAGGGGCGCCCCGCGAGCAGTACTTC.

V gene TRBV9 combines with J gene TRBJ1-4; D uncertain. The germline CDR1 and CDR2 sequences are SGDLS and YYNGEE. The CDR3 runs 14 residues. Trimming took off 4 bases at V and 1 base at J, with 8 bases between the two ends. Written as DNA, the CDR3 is TGTGCCAGCAGCCCGGGAGGAACTAATGAAAAACTGTTTTTT. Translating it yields CASSPGGTNEKLFF.

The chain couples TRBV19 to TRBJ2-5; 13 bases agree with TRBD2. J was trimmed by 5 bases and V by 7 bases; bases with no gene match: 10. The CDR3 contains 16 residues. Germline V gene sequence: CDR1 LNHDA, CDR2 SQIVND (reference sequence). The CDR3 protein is CASTRTSGGPGETQYF. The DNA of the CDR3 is TGTGCCAGTACCAGGACTAGCGGGGGCCCCGGGGAGACCCAGTACTTC.

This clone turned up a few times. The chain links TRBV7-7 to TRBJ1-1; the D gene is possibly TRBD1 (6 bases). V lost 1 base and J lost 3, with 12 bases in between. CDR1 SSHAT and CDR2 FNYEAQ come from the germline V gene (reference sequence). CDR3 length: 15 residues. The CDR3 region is CASSLGTVRDTEAFF. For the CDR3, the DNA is TGTGCCAGCAGCTTAGGGACAGTGCGGGACACTGAAGCTTTCTTT.

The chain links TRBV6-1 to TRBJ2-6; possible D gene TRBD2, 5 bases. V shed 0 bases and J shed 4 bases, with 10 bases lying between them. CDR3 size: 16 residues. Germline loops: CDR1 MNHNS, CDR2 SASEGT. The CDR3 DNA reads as TGTGCCAGCAGTGAAGCGCGGGTGGGAGGGGCCAACGTCCTGACTTTC. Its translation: CASSEARVGGANVLTF.

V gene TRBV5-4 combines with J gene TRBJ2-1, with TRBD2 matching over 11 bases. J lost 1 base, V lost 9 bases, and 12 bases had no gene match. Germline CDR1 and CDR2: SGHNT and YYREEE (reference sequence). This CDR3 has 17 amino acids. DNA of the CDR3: TGTGCCACCGCCGGGGTAGCGGGGGGGCCGTCCTACAATGAGCAGTTCTTC. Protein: CATAGVAGGPSYNEQFF.

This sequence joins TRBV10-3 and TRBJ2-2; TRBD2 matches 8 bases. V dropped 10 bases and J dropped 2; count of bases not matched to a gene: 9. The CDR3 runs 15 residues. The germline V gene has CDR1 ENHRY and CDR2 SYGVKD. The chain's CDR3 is CATRELAANTGELFF. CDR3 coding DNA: TGTGCCACACGGGAACTAGCGGCTAACACCGGGGAGCTGTTTTTT.

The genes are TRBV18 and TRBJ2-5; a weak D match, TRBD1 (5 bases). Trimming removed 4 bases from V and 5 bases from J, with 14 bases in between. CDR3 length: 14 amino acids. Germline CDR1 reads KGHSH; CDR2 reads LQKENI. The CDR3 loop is CASSLGQGSETQYF. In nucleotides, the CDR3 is TGTGCCAGCTCACTCGGGCAGGGTTCGGAGACCCAGTACTTC.

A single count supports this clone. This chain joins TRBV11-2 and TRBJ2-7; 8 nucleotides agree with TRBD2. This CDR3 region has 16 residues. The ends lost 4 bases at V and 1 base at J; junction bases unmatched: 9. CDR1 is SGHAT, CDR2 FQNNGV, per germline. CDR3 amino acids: CASSWSSGRPSYEQYF. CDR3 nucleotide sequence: TGTGCCAGCAGCTGGTCTAGCGGGCGACCTTCCTACGAGCAGTACTTC.

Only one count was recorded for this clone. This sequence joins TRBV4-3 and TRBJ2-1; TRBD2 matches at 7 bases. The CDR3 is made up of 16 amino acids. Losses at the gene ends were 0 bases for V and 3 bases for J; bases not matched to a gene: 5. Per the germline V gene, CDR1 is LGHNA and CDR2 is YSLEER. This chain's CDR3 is CASSQDRGGNYNEQFF. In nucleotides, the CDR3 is TGCGCCAGCAGCCAAGATAGGGGAGGGAACTACAATGAGCAGTTCTTC.

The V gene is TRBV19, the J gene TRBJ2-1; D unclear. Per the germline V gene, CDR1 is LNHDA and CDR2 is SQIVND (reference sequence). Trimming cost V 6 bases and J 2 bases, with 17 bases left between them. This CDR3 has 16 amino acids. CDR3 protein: CASRVRSIGAYNEQFF. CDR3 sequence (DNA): TGTGCCAGTAGGGTAAGGTCCATAGGAGCCTACAATGAGCAGTTCTTC.

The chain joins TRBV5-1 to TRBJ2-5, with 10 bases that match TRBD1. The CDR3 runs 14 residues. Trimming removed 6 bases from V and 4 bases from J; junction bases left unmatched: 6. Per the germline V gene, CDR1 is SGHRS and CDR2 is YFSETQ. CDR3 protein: CASTGQGVSETQYF. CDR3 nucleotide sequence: TGCGCCAGCACTGGACAGGGGGTGTCAGAGACCCAGTACTTC. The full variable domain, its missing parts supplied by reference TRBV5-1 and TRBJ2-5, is KAGVTQTPRYLIKTRGQQVTLSCSPISGHRSVSWYQQTPGQGLQFLFEYFSETQRNKGNFPGRFSGRQFSNSRSEMNVSTLELGDSALYLCASTGQGVSETQYFGPGTRLLVL.

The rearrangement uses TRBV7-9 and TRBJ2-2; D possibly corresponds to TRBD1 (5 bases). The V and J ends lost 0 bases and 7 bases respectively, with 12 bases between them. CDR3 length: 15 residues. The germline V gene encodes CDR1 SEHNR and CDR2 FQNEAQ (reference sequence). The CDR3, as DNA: TGTGCCAGCAGCTTAGCATCAGGGAATGGCGGGGAGCTGTTTTTT. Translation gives CASSLASGNGGELFF.

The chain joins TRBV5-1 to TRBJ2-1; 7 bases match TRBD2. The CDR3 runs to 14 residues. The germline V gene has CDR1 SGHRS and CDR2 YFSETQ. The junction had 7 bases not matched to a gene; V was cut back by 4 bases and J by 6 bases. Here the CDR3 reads CASSPGLTSNEQFF. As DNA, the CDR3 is TGCGCCAGCAGCCCGGGACTAACATCCAATGAGCAGTTCTTC.

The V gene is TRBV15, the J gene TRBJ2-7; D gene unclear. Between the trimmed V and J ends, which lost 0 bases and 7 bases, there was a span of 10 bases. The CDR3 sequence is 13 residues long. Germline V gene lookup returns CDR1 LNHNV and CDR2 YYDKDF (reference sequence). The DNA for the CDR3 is TGTGCCACCAGCAGAGATTTTCTGGAGGAGCAGTACTTC. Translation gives CATSRDFLEEQYF.

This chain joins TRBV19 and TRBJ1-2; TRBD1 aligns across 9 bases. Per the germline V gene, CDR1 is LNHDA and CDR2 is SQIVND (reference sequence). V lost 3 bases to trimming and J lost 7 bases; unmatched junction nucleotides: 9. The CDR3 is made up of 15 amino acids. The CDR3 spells CASSIFGTGSSGYTF. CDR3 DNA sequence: TGTGCCAGTAGTATTTTTGGGACAGGGTCTTCTGGCTACACCTTC. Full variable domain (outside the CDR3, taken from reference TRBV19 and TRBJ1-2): DGGITQSPKYLFRKEGQNVTLSCEQNLNHDAMYWYRQDPGQGLRLIYYSQIVNDFQKGDIAEGYSVSREKKESFPLTVTSAQKNPTAFYLCASSIFGTGSSGYTFGSGTRLTVV.

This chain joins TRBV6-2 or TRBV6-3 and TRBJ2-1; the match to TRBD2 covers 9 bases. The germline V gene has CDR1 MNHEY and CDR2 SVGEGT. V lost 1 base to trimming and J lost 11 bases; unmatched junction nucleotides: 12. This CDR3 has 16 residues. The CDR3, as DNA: TGTGCCAGCAGTTACTTTAGGGGGCGGGAGGGCGTGAAGCAGTTCTTC. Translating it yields CASSYFRGREGVKQFF.

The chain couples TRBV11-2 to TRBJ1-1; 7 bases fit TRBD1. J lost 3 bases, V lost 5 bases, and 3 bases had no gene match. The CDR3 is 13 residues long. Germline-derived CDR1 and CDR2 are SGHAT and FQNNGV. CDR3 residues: CASSPGGHTEAFF. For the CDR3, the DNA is TGTGCCAGCAGCCCAGGGGGGCACACTGAAGCTTTCTTT.

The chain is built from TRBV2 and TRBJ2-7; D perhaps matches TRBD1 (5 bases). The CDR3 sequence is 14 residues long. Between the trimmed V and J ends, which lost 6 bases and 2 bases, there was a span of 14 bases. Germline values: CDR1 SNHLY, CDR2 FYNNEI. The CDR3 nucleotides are TGTGCCAGCAGAGGGGCAGGCAACACCTACGAGCAGTACTTC. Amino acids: CASRGAGNTYEQYF. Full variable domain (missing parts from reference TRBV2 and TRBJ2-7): EPEVTQTPSHQVTQMGQEVILRCVPISNHLYFYWYRQILGQKVEFLVSFYNNEISEKSEIFDDQFSVERPDGSNFTLKIRSTKLEDSAMYFCASRGAGNTYEQYFGPGTRLTVT.

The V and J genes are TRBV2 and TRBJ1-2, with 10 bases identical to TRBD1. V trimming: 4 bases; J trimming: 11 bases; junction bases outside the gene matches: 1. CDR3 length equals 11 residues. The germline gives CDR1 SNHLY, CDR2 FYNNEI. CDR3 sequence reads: CASSADRGYTF. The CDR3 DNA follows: TGTGCCAGCAGTGCGGACAGGGGGTACACCTTC.

The CDR3 protein is CASSPLGTQITGELFF. CDR3 coding DNA: TGTGCCAGTAGTCCGCTCGGGACTCAAATCACCGGGGAGCTGTTTTTT. The chain couples TRBV19 to TRBJ2-2, with D perhaps TRBD2 (6 bases). The V and J ends lost 5 bases and 4 bases respectively, with 17 bases between them. The germline V gene encodes CDR1 LNHDA and CDR2 SQIVND (reference sequence). The CDR3 loop spans 16 amino acids.